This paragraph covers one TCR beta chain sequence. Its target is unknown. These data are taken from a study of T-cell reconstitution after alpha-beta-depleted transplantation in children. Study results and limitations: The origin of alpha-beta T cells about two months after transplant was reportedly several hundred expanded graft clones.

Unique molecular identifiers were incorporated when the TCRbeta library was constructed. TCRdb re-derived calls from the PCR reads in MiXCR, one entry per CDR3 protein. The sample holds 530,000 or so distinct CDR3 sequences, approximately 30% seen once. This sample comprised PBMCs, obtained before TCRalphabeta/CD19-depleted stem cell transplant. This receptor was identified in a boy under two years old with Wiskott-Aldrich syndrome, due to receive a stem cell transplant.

CDR3 DNA: TGTGCCAGCAGCCAAGTGACGGGAACTAACACTGAAGCTTTCTTT. Translation: CASSQVTGTNTEAFF. The chain recombines TRBV14 with TRBJ1-1; the D is unclear. This CDR3 has 15 residues. V lost 1 base and J 2 bases, leaving 11 bases between the germline ends. From germline, CDR1 is SGHDN and CDR2 FVKESK.